This T cell receptor beta chain is from a study of blood T cell repertoires in COVID-19 (dated by TCRdb to 2020 to 2021). For context, the study as a whole: Samples covering the acute and convalescent phases of COVID-19 were provided by collaborators in the United States, Italy and Spain. A freely available public database, intended as a resource for researchers studying the immune response to SARS-CoV-2, is where the repertoires were released. Where available, HLA class I and class II types were obtained from metadata supplied by the sample provider rather than from assay-based typing. Deeply sampled blood TCRbeta repertoires from subjects exposed to, actively infected with, or recovered from COVID-19 were included in the dataset. The material from the prospective study consisted of cDNA or gDNA derived from T cells, B-cell-depleted T cells, or PBMCs. The samples were drawn from the first 160 participants of the ongoing ImmuneRACE study and from 950 to 1,500 subjects provided by 6 global collaborators. Sample metadata almost always included a de-identified subject ID, COVID-19 status, age in years and sex. Broader findings and caveats from the paper: How much clinical and demographic metadata was included differed by source and by participant, and the metadata was provided uncurated.

TCRbeta CDR3 regions were amplified from genomic DNA by means of the immunoSEQ Assay, a bias-controlled multiplex PCR. Processing in the source paper ran as follows. Within the assay, amplification of reference gene primers was used to estimate how many nucleated cells each sample contained. To quantify the absolute abundance of each unique TCRbeta CDR3 rearrangement, sequence reads were collapsed and filtered. For each sample, productive Simpson clonality was calculated by taking the square root of Simpson's diversity index across productive rearrangements. TCRdb re-hosts the immuneACCESS table, in-frame sequences only. Its copies lack some clones; in the studies checked, an unresolved V gene accounts for under half of them, and the cause for the rest is not known. V and J calls and clone size are copied from that table; D and trimming were computed from the DNA. A total of 540,000 or so clones appear in this sample, 85% to 90% of them only once. Roughly 8% of the sample comes from the top ten.

One collaborating source in Seattle enrolled patients during active infection and followed them longitudinally through the course of disease. The collaborating institutions used their own protocols to collect whole blood in K2EDTA tubes. For TCRbeta analysis, collaborators shipped samples as frozen whole blood, isolated PBMCs, or DNA extracted from either of those sample types. The germline V gene (reference sequence) gives CDR1 as SGHNT and CDR2 as YYREEE. Clipping removes 4 bases from V and 1 base from J, with 6 as the unmatched junction base count. The CDR3 sequence holds 15 residues, the cysteine and phenylalanine included. Of the read, only the CDR3 DNA is kept; its 45 bases are in frame from base 1. A word on this clone: No cognate antigen has been identified for it. Qualities for individual bases were not recorded, and no much larger clone is one base off.

Sequences were obtained from peripheral blood. The origin of this receptor is a woman between 50 and 59 years old with COVID-19, enrolled during active disease. The chain uses TRBV5-4 and TRBJ2-7, and 9 bases in between align with TRBD2. The DNA sequence is given as TGTGCCAGCAGCCCTTCCCTAGCGGGGTCCTACGAGCAGTACTTC. This sequence encodes CASSPSLAGSYEQYF.